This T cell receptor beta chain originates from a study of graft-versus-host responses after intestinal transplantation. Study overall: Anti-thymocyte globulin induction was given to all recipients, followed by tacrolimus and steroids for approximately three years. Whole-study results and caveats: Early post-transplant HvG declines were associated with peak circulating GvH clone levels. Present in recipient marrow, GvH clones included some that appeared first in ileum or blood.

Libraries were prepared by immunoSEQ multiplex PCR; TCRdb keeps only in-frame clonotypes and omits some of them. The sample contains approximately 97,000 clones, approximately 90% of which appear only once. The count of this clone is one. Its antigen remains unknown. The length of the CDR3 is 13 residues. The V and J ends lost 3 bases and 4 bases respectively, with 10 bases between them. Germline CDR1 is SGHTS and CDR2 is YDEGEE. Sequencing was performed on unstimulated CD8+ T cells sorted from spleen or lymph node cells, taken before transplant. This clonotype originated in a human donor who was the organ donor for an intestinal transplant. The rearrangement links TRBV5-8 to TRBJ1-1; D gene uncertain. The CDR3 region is CASSWWEATEAFF. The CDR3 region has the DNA TGTGCCAGCAGCTGGTGGGAGGCCACTGAAGCTTTCTTT. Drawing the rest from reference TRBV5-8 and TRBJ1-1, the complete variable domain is EAGVTQSPTHLIKTRGQQATLRCSPISGHTSVYWYQQALGLGLQFLLWYDEGEERNRGNFPPRFSGRQFPNYSSELNVNALELEDSALYLCASSWWEATEAFFGQGTRLTVV.